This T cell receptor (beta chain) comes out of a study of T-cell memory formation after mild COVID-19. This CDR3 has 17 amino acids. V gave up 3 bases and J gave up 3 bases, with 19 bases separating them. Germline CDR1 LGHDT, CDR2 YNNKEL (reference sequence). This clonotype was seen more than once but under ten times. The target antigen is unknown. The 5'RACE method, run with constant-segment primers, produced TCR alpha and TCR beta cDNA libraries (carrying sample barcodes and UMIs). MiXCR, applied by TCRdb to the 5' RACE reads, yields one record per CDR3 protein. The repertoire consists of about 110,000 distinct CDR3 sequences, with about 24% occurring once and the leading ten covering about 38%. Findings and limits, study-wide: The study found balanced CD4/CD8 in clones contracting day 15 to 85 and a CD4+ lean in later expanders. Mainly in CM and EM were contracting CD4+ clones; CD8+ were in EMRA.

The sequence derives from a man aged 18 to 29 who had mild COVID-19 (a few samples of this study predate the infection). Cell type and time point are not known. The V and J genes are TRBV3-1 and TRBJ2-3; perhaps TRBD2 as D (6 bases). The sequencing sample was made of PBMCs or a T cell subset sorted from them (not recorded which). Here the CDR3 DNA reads TGTGCCAGCAGCCAGGATAGCGCGCGGGGTAGGACAGATACGCAGTATTTT. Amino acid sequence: CASSQDSARGRTDTQYF.